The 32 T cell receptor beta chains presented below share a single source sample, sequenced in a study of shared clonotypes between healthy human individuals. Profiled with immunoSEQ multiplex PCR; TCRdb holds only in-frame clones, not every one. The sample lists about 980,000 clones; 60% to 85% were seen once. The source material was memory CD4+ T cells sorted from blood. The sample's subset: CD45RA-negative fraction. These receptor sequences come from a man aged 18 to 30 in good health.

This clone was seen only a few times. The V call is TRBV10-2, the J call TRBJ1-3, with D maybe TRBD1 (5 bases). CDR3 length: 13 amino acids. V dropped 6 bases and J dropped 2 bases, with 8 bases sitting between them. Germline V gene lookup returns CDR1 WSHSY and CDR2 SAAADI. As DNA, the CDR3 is TGCGCCAGCAGCCCAGGGCCTGGAAACACCATATATTTT. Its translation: CASSPGPGNTIYF.

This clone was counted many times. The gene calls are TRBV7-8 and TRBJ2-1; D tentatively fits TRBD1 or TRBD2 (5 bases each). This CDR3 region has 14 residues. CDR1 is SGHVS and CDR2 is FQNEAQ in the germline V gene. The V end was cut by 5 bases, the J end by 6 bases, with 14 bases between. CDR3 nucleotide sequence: TGTGCCAGCAGCGTCAGAGGGGTCGGCAATGAGCAGTTCTTC. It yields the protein CASSVRGVGNEQFF.

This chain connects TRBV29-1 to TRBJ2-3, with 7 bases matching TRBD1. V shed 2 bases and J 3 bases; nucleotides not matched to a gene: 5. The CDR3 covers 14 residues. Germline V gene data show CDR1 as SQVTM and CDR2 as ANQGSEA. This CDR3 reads CSVETGVKTDTQYF. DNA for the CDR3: TGCAGCGTTGAAACAGGGGTCAAAACAGATACGCAGTATTTT.

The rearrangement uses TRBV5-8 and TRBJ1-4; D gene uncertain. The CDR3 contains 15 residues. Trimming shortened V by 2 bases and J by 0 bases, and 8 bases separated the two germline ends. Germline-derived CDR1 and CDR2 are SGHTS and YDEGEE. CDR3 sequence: CASSLLVATNEKLFF. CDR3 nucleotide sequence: TGTGCCAGCAGCTTACTGGTTGCAACTAATGAAAAACTGTTTTTT. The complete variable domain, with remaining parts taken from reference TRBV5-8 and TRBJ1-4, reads EAGVTQSPTHLIKTRGQQATLRCSPISGHTSVYWYQQALGLGLQFLLWYDEGEERNRGNFPPRFSGRQFPNYSSELNVNALELEDSALYLCASSLLVATNEKLFFGSGTQLSVL.

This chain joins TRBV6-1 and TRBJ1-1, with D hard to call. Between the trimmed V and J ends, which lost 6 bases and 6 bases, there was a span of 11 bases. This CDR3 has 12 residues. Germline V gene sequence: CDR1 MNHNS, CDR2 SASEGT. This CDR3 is CASRSSGSEAFF. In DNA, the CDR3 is TGTGCCAGCAGATCGAGTGGATCTGAAGCTTTCTTT.

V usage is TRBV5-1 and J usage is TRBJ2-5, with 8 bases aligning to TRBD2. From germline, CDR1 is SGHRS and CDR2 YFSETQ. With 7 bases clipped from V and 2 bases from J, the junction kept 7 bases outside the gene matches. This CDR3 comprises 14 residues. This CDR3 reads CASGTSGGQETQYF. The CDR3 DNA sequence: TGCGCCAGCGGTACTAGCGGAGGGCAAGAGACCCAGTACTTC.

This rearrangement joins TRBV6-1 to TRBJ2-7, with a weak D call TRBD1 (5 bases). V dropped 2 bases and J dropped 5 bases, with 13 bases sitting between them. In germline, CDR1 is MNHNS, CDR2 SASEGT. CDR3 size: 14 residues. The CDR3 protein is CASSEPRGANEQYF. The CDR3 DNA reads TGTGCCAGCAGTGAACCCCGTGGGGCCAACGAGCAGTACTTC.

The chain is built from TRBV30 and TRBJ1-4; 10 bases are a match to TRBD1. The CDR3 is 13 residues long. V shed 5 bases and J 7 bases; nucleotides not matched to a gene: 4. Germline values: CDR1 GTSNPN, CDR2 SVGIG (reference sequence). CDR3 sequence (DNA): TGTGCCTGGGCCGGGACAGGGGTTGAAAAACTGTTTTTT. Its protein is CAWAGTGVEKLFF.

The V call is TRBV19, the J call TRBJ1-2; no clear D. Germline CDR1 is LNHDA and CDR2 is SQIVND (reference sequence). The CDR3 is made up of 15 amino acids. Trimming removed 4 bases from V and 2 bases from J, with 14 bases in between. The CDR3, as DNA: TGTGCCAGTAGTAACCTGCAGGAAACCAACTATGGCTACACCTTC. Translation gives CASSNLQETNYGYTF.

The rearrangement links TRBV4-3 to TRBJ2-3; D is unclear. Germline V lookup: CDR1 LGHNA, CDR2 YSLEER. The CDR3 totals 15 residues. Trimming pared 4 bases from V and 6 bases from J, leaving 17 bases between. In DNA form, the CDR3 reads TGCGCCAGCAGCCGTTCTCCGGGCCCTGGGGATACGCAGTATTTT. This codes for CASSRSPGPGDTQYF.

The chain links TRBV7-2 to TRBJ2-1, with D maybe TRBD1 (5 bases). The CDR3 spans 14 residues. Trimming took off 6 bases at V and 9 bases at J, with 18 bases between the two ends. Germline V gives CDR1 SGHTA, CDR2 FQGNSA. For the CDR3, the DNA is TGTGCCAGCAGGGATGGGGCTAGTCGGGCTGAGCAGTTCTTC. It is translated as CASRDGASRAEQFF.

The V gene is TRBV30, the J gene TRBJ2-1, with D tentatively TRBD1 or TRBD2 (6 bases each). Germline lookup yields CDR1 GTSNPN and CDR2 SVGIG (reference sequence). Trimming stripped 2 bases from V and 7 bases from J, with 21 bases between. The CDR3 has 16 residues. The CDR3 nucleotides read TGTGCCTGGAGTCCTTACCCAAGGTGGGGGGCTAATGAGCAGTTCTTC. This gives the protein CAWSPYPRWGANEQFF. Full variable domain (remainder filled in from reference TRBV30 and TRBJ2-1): SQTIHQWPATLVQPVGSPLSLECTVEGTSNPNLYWYRQAAGRGLQLLFYSVGIGQISSEVPQNLSASRPQDRQFILSSKKLLLSDSGFYLCAWSPYPRWGANEQFFGPGTRLTVL.

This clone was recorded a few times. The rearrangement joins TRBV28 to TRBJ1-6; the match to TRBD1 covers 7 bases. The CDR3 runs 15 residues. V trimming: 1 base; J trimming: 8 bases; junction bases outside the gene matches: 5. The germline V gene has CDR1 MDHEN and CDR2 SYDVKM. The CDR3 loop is CASSLYRGLDSPLHF. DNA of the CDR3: TGTGCCAGCAGTTTATATAGGGGGCTGGATTCACCCCTCCACTTT.

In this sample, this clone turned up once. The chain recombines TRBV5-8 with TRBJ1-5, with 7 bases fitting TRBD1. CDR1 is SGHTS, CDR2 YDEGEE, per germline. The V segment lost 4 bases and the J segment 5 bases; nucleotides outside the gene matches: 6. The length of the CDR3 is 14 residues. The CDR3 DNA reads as TGTGCCAGCAGCGAGACAGGGAGCCATCAGCCCCAGCATTTT. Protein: CASSETGSHQPQHF.

CDR3 residues: CASSLLIASTDTQYF. DNA for the CDR3: TGTGCCAGCAGCCTACTCATAGCTAGCACAGATACGCAGTATTTT. The rearrangement uses TRBV27 and TRBJ2-3; D not certain. V lost 6 bases, J lost 0 bases, and 13 bases lay in between. Germline V gene lookup returns CDR1 MNHEY and CDR2 SMNVEV (reference sequence). The CDR3 has 15 residues.

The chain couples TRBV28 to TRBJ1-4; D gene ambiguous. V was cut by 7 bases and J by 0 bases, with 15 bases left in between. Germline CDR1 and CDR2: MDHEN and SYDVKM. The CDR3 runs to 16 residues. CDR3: CASTKGSTATNEKLFF. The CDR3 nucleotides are TGTGCCAGCACCAAAGGGTCCACTGCAACTAATGAAAAACTGTTTTTT.

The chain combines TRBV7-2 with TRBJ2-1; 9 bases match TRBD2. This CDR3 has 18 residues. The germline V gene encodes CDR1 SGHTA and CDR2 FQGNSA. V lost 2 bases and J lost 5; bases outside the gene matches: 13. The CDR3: CASSLMSGSGRGDNEQFF. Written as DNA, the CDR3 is TGTGCCAGCAGCTTAATGTCCGGTAGCGGGAGAGGCGACAATGAGCAGTTCTTC.

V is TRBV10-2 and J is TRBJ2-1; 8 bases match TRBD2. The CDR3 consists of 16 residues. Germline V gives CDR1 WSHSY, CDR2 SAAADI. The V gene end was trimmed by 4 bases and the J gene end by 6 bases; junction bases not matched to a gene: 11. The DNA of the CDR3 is TGCGCCAGCAGTGGCCACCAGCCGGGACTAGTCAATGAGCAGTTCTTC. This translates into CASSGHQPGLVNEQFF.

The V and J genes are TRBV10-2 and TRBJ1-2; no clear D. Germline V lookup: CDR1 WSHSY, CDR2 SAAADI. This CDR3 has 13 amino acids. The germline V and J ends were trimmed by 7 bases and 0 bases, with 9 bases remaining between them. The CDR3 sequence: CASKAGPNYGYTF. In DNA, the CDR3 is TGCGCCAGCAAGGCGGGCCCTAACTATGGCTACACCTTC.

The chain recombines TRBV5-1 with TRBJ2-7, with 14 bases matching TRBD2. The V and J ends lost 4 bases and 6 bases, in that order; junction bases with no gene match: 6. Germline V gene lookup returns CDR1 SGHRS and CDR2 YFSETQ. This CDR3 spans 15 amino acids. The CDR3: CASSTGLAGVGEQYF. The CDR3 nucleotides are TGCGCCAGCAGCACGGGACTAGCGGGAGTAGGCGAGCAGTACTTC. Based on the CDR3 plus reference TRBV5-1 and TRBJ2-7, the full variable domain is KAGVTQTPRYLIKTRGQQVTLSCSPISGHRSVSWYQQTPGQGLQFLFEYFSETQRNKGNFPGRFSGRQFSNSRSEMNVSTLELGDSALYLCASSTGLAGVGEQYFGPGTRLTVT.

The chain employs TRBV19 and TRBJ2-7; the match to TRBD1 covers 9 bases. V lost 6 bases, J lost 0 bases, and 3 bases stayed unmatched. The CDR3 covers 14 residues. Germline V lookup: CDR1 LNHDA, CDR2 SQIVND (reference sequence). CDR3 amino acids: CASRTTGGSYEQYF. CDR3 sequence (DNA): TGTGCCAGTAGGACGACAGGGGGCTCCTACGAGCAGTACTTC.

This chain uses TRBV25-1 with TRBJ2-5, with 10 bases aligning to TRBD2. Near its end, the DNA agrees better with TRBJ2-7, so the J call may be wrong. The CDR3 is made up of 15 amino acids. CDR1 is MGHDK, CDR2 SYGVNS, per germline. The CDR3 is CASRRNGLADYEQYF. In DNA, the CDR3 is TGTGCCAGCAGGCGAAATGGACTAGCGGACTACGAGCAGTACTTC.

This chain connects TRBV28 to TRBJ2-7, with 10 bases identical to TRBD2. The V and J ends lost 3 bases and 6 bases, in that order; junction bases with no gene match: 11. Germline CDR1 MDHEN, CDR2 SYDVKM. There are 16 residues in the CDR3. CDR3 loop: CASSLPLASGGIEQYF. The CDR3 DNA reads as TGTGCCAGCAGTTTGCCCCTCGCTAGCGGGGGTATCGAGCAGTACTTC. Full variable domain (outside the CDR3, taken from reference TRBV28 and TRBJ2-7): DVKVTQSSRYLVKRTGEKVFLECVQDMDHENMFWYRQDPGLGLRLIYFSYDVKMKEKGDIPEGYSVSREKKERFSLILESASTNQTSMYLCASSLPLASGGIEQYFGPGTRLTVT.

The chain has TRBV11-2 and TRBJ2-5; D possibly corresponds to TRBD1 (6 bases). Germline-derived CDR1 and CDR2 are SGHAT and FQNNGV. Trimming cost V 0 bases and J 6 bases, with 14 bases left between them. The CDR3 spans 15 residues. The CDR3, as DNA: TGTGCCAGCAGCTTAGAACAGGGATCTGTAAAGACCCAGTACTTC. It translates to CASSLEQGSVKTQYF.

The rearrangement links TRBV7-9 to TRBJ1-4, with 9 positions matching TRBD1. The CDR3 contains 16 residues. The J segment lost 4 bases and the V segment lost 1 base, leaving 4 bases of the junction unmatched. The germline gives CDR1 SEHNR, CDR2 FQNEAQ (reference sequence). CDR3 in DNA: TGTGCCAGCAGCTTAGTATCGGGACAGGGTAATGAAAAACTGTTTTTT. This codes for CASSLVSGQGNEKLFF. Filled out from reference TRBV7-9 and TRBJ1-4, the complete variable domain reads DTGVSQNPRHKITKRGQNVTFRCDPISEHNRLYWYRQTLGQGPEFLTYFQNEAQLEKSRLLSDRFSAERPKGSFSTLEIQRTEQGDSAMYLCASSLVSGQGNEKLFFGSGTQLSVL.

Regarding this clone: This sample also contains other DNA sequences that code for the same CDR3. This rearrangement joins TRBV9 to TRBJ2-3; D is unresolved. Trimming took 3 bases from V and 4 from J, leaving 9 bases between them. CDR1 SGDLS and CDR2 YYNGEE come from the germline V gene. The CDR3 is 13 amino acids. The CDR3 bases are TGTGCCAGCAGCGCCCAACTGGCAGATACGCAGTATTTT. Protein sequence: CASSAQLADTQYF.

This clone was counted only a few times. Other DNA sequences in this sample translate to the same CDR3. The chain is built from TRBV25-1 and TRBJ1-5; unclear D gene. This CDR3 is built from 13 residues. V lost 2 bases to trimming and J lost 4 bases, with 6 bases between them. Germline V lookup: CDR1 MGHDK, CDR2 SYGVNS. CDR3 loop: CASSETGNQPQHF. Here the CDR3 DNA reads TGTGCCAGCAGTGAAACGGGTAATCAGCCCCAGCATTTT.

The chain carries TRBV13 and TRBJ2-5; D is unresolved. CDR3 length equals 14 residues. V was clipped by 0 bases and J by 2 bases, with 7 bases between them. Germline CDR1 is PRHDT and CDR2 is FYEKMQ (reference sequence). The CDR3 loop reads CASSLGGKQETQYF. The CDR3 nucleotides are TGTGCCAGCAGCTTAGGAGGGAAACAAGAGACCCAGTACTTC.

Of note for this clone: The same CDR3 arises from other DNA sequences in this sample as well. The CDR3 sequence is CASSRRGGAMNTEAFF. CDR3 DNA sequence: TGTGCCAGCAGCCGACGCGGGGGAGCCATGAACACTGAAGCTTTCTTT. The V gene is TRBV5-4, the J gene TRBJ1-1; D is perhaps TRBD1 (5 bases). This CDR3 has 16 residues. V was cut by 4 bases and J by 0 bases, with 16 bases left in between. From germline, CDR1 is SGHNT and CDR2 YYREEE (reference sequence).

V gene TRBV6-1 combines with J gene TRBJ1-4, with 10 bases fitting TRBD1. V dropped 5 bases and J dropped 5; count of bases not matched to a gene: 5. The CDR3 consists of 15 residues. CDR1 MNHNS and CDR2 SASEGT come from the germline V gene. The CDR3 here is CASSSGQGTNEKLFF. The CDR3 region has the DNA TGTGCCAGCAGTTCGGGACAGGGGACAAATGAAAAACTGTTTTTT.

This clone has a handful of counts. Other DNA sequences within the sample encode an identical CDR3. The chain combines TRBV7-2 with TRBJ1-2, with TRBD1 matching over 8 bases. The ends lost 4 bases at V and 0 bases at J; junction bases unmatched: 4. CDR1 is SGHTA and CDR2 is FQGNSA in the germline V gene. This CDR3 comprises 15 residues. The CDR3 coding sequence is TGTGCCAGCAGCTCAGACAGGGGAGCTAACTATGGCTACACCTTC. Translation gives CASSSDRGANYGYTF.

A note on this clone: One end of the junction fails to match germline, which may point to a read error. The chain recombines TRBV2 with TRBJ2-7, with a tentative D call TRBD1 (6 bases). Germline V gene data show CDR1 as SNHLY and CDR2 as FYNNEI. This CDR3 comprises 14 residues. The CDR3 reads CASRGLEILYEQYF. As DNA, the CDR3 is TGTGCAAGCAGGGGTCTAGAGATCCTCTACGAGCAGTACTTC.